This TCR beta chain was identified during a study of CD8 T cell repertoires and HIV-1 epitope variants (dated by TCRdb to about 2020). General notes on the study: Twenty-five peptides representing autologous and known Gag and Nef epitope variants were each used to stimulate T cells in separate culture wells. The control conditions were a CMV, EBV and flu peptide pool, the Ebola AY9 epitope as a negative control, and a well with no peptide. Three Gag epitope families and Nef HW9 and YT9 were included among the tested epitopes. Using the EasySep Human T Cell Enrichment Kit, T cells were enriched and then co-cultured with an equal number of autologous T cell-negative cells acting as antigen-presenting cells. For 10 days the cultures were kept in IMDM with gentamicin, and on days 3 and 7 half of the media was changed with IL-2, IL-7 and IL-15 added. A 1M T cell aliquot was kept as an uncultured baseline condition, separate from the roughly 76 T cell cultures. A total of 83 T cell cultures were run, with each culture condition done in triplicate except for one peptide, which was done in duplicate. What the work shows at the level of the full study, not this receptor alone: Nine antigen-specific TCR beta clonotypes were identified, and about 6 of them appeared cross-reactive for autologous or known escape epitope variants. The assay identified only TCR beta chains and indicated proliferation to antigen, not T cell function or cytokine profile. About 5 clonotypes recognized the Nef KF9 family and one clonotype recognized the HW9 family, while no responses to the TAALDMSHF plasma variant were seen.

Sequencing of TCR beta CDR3 regions was performed at survey depth on the immunoSEQ platform. The QIAamp DNA micro kit was used to extract genomic DNA from every cultured and uncultured CD8+ T cell population. Concerning the study's data processing: Samples with under 5,000 productive reads were excluded, and this exclusion removed about 7% of the roughly 80 HIV peptide-stimulated cultures. Sequences were trimmed to CDR3 by a MANAFEST web app, and nonproductive sequences, CDR3s under 5 amino acids, and sequences not starting with C or ending with F/W were removed. For a clonotype to count as antigen-specific, the clonotype had to expand relative to the no-peptide control in at least 2 of 3 replicates at FDR 0.01, and only within one epitope family. A frequency at least fivefold higher than in wells stimulated with peptides from other epitope families was additionally required for specific clonotypes. TCRdb carries this immuneACCESS record with in-frame sequences only. Its versions omit some clonotypes, under half of them owing to an unresolved V gene in the studies checked, with the rest unexplained. V, J and clone size are those of that table, while D and trimming were read from the DNA. The sample records a few thousand clones, around two thirds of which are singletons. The ten most abundant clones make up approximately 42% of the sample.

The CDR3 has 14 amino acids, counting the end cysteine and phenylalanine. The entry retains the CDR3 DNA only, 42 bases that are in frame from base 1. The germline V and J ends show losses of 4 bases and 0 bases respectively, and no gene match explains 2 bases of the junction. CDR1 SNHLY and CDR2 FYNNEI were looked up in the germline V gene. The EasySep Human CD8+ T Cell Enrichment Kit was used on day 10 to isolate CD8+ T cells from every culture. For this clone: Its recognized antigen is unknown. Base quality data are lacking; no much larger clone is found one base away.

The chain links TRBV2 with TRBJ2-7, with 8 junctional bases fitting TRBD1. This receptor was identified in a male donor with HIV. The sample consisted of cultured CD8+ T cells derived from PBMCs. This receptor carries the CDR3 CASSAGQDSYEQYF. DNA sequence: TGTGCCAGCAGTGCGGGACAGGACTCCTACGAGCAGTACTTC. Reference TRBV2 and TRBJ2-7 genes cover what lies past the CDR3, so the full variable domain is EPEVTQTPSHQVTQMGQEVILRCVPISNHLYFYWYRQILGQKVEFLVSFYNNEISEKSEIFDDQFSVERPDGSNFTLKIRSTKLEDSAMYFCASSAGQDSYEQYFGPGTRLTVT.